The entry that follows covers one T cell receptor beta chain sequence. There are a few counts of this clone. What antigen it recognizes has not been identified. No much larger clone exists at a distance of one base, and base qualities are not known. Trimming removed 1 base from V and 9 bases from J, leaving 16 bases between the germline ends. Based on the germline V gene, the CDR1 and CDR2 sequences are LGHNA and YNFKEQ. From cysteine to phenylalanine, the CDR3 is 14 amino acids long. The CDR3 DNA has 42 bases and is translated from base 1. The library was prepared using the immunoSEQ multiplex PCR assay. T cell repertoires were profiled with deep sequencing of rearranged TCR beta loci together with multiparametric flow cytometry. TCRdb provides this immuneACCESS table in a form limited to in-frame rearrangements. Some clones are lacking; in checked studies, under half of them reflect an unresolved V gene, and why the rest are absent is not known. This sample holds roughly 45,000 clones; roughly 87% were observed only once. The top ten hold approximately 2.1% of the sample.

The sample belongs to a study of lymphopenia after photon versus proton radiotherapy (dated by TCRdb to about 2019). Looking at the study overall: The study compared the immunological effects of photon versus proton radiation therapy in patients with gastrointestinal tumors who developed high-grade lymphopenia. The goal of the study was to characterize the differences between the two radiation modalities in how they affect the immune system. The roughly 18 patients in the cohort had gastrointestinal tumors, were treated with either photon or proton therapy, and subsequently developed lymphopenia.

On the study overall, not on this receptor specifically: After the lymphocyte count nadir, photon-treated repertoires showed oligoclonal expansion, especially of CD8+ Temra cells, which drove the drop in diversity. Relative stability during treatment was observed in proton-treated patients, whereas loss of naive T cells and TCR diversity and gain of effector/memory populations were observed in photon-treated patients. Across the cohort, among patients who died, a greater drop in TCR diversity after the nadir was inversely correlated with overall survival time. The survival association was assessed only in patients who died, and better survival with proton therapy was presented by the authors as a possibility rather than a demonstrated result.

The sequence derives from a man in his forties or fifties with gastric cancer. The sequence joins TRBV4-2 to TRBJ2-7; tentative D gene TRBD1, with 5 bases matching. The material sequenced was peripheral blood, taken from a patient treated with photon-based radiotherapy. The CDR3 has the sequence CASSQVYGQGAQYF. The bases read TGTGCCAGCAGCCAAGTGTACGGTCAGGGTGCGCAGTACTTC.